The clone carrying this T cell receptor (beta chain) was found a few times. Its antigen is unidentified. The data are from a study of cytomegalovirus exposure and HLA in healthy donors. The PCR used 60 Vbeta and 13 Jbeta primers. TCRdb's table, derived via immunoSEQ multiplex PCR, lists solely in-frame clones and lacks some. The table lists around 130,000 clones, roughly 82% of them singletons. The study, taken as a whole, reports: Data from an earlier analysis indicated that most TCR beta V segments were productive either about 90% or about 30% of the time. Several of the most significant clusters appeared, in a later analysis, to be linked to common viral pathogens. Later analysis identified about 18,000 TCR beta sequences associated with HLA alleles, using a false discovery rate threshold of 0.05.

V lost 5 bases and J 3 bases, leaving 11 bases between the germline ends. This CDR3 has 13 amino acids. Germline CDR1 SGHVS, CDR2 FNYEAQ. The chain couples TRBV7-6 to TRBJ2-7; possibly TRBD1 for D (5 bases). Sequencing was done on a sample of PBMCs. The receptor was derived from a woman aged 18-29 years in good health and CMV-seronegative. The CDR3 sequence is CASSTSQGYEQYF. The CDR3, as DNA: TGTGCCAGCAGCACCTCTCAGGGCTACGAGCAGTACTTC.